These T cell receptor beta chains were read from a single sample in a study of cytomegalovirus exposure and HLA in healthy donors. Sequencing used immunoSEQ multiplex PCR; TCRdb keeps in-frame clones, though not all of them. The table records approximately 160,000 clones, approximately 87% of them present only once. Sequences were obtained from PBMCs. Receptors were obtained from a woman in her thirties in good health and CMV-seronegative. Each CDR3 is given with its conserved first and last residue. A D gene is named only where the DNA matches it firmly. Clone size is stated in some rows and not others, as once, few, many or a class when expanded.

j_call d_call v_call clone_size cdr3_nt cdr3_aa
TRBJ1-1 - TRBV5-6 once TGTGCCAGCAGCGGCGGACGGTTAAACACTGAAGCTTTCTTT CASSGGRLNTEAFF
TRBJ2-2 - TRBV2 once TGTGCCAGCAGTTCCAGGCTGAACACCGGGGAGCTGTTTTTT CASSSRLNTGELFF
TRBJ2-7 - TRBV6-1 few TGTGCCAGCAGTGAAGCTCAGGCCCCCTACGAGCAGTACTTC CASSEAQAPYEQYF
TRBJ2-1 TRBD2 TRBV7-8 once TGTGCCAGCAGCTTAACTAGCGGGGCCAACAATGAGCAGTTCTTC CASSLTSGANNEQFF
TRBJ1-1 - TRBV7-2 once TGTGCCAGCAACCAACGACAGCTTAACACTGAAGCTTTCTTT CASNQRQLNTEAFF
TRBJ2-7 - TRBV7-2 - TGTGCCAGCAGCTTAGGAGGACAGTCCTACGAGCAGTACTTC CASSLGGQSYEQYF
TRBJ2-5 TRBD1 TRBV6-5 - TGTGCCAGCAGTTACTCGACGACAGGGGGCCGGGAGACCCAGTACTTC CASSYSTTGGRETQYF
TRBJ1-3 - TRBV9 - TGTGCCAGCAGCGTCCAGGGATCTGGAAACACCATATATTTT CASSVQGSGNTIYF
TRBJ2-7 TRBD1 TRBV5-1 - TGCGCCAGCAGCTGGGGACAGCAATCGGGCGAGCAGTACTTC CASSWGQQSGEQYF
TRBJ1-4 TRBD1 TRBV9 - TGTGCCAGCAGCGTAGGAGAGGGGGCAGGTGAAAAACTGTTTTTT CASSVGEGAGEKLFF
TRBJ2-4 - TRBV28 - TGTGCCAGCACCGCGGCGATAGACTATCCCGATAACATTCAGTACTTC CASTAAIDYPDNIQYF
TRBJ2-7 TRBD2 TRBV19 - TGTGCCAGTAGTATCAGACTAGCGGGATTGAACGAGCAGTACTTC CASSIRLAGLNEQYF
TRBJ1-2 TRBD1 TRBV20-1 - TGCAGTGCTAGACAAGACAGGGTGATCACCTTC CSARQDRVITF
TRBJ2-7 TRBD2 TRBV25-1 - TGTGCCAGCAGTGAATCTCTGGGGACTAGCGACTACGAGCAGTACTTC CASSESLGTSDYEQYF
TRBJ2-5 TRBD2 TRBV27 - TGTGCCAGCAGTTTAAGAGCGGGAGGCTGGGAGACCCAGTACTTC CASSLRAGGWETQYF
TRBJ2-1 TRBD2 TRBV11-2 - TGTGCCAGCAGCGCCGGGGGGAATGAGCAGTTCTTC CASSAGGNEQFF
TRBJ1-1 - TRBV5-1 once TGCGCCAGCAGCTTGGCCCGGGGAATGAACACTGAAGCTTTCTTT CASSLARGMNTEAFF